This TCR beta chain is from a study of Graves' ophthalmopathy and Graves' hyperthyroidism (dated by TCRdb to 2016 to 2019). As for the study more broadly: Peripheral blood was collected at initial diagnosis, before any treatment. To tell Graves' ophthalmopathy apart from Graves' hyperthyroidism, and to predict which patients would progress to ophthalmopathy, the study relied on TCR beta repertoire signatures. An independent validation cohort was composed of some 19 hyperthyroidism patients and about 16 patients who later progressed from hyperthyroidism to ophthalmopathy. To explore V-J signatures distinguishing ophthalmopathy from hyperthyroidism, a discovery set of about a hundred patients (roughly 42 ophthalmopathy, 55 to 60 stable hyperthyroidism) was enrolled. In total, approximately 140 blood samples were TCR-sequenced: approximately 42 ophthalmopathy, some 75 hyperthyroidism and some 17 hyperthyroidism-to-ophthalmopathy patients. The roughly 90 discovery patients were divided at random into training and test sets in a 7:3 ratio. Once sampling was done, hyperthyroidism patients were given methimazole at a starting dose of 30 mg daily, while ophthalmopathy patients were given high-dose intravenous methylprednisolone. In over 5 hyperthyroidism patients, the T-cell repertoire of thyroid tissue was compared with the T-cell repertoire of blood. General study outcomes and caveats: Sample size was not predetermined statistically, and investigators were not blinded to group allocation. In cross-validation, the 13-signature model distinguished ophthalmopathy from stable hyperthyroidism with just over 85% sensitivity and approximately 81% specificity, and in the test set the corresponding values were approximately 80% and 75%. Among expanded thyroid clonotypes with frequency above 0.001, most also showed up in blood, which suggests that blood repertoires may reflect the thyroid immune response. In validation, the model predicted ophthalmopathy progression with about 71% sensitivity and 72.22% specificity; roughly eleven predicted patients were CT-confirmed with GO in a median of around 6.5 months.

For repertoire sequencing, the TCR beta CDR3 regions were amplified from RNA transcripts. HTBI primers and the Qiagen OneStep RT-PCR kit were used in a first-round RT-PCR, which was followed by a second-round multiplex PCR, size selection and purification. The libraries underwent paired-end sequencing with 100 bp reads on an Illumina HiSeq2000. The authors' pipeline ran thus. SOAPnuke was used for read processing, and reads with adapters, uncalled bases, a mean Phred below 15, or no exact constant-primer or identifier match were discarded. High-quality paired reads were merged with COPE v1.2.5. Clonotypes were defined as unique nucleotide sequences and were aligned to IMGT TRB V, D and J references using MiTCR v1.1. The analysis was limited to V-J combinations with a frequency above 0.0001, which together covered just over 98% of the repertoires. A TCR clonal expansion and chaos score per V-J combination was defined as the ratio of F50 clonal expansion to chaos observed in the TCRdist matrix. Welch's t-statistics and random forest were used to narrow the features down to 13 V-J combinations, which were then fed into a naive Bayes classifier. Thyroid-blood repertoire similarity was quantified with the Morisita-Horn index. TCRdb's own reprocessing of the public reads used fastp at Q25 and MiXCR and kept productive beta chains. Identical CDR3 proteins give one entry, which carries the most common genes and DNA. None of the V and J calls come from the authors' own analysis; TCRdb made them. The sample data list 150,000 to 200,000 distinct CDR3 sequences, and around two fifths of these were observed just once. Of the sample, roughly 8.9% is held by the ten largest clones.

Of note for this clonotype: Its recognized antigen is unknown. The sample holds no much larger clone one base away, and base qualities are not on file.

The ophthalmopathy patients had moderately to severely active disease, with a Clinical Activity Score of 3 or higher, a NOSPECS grade of 4 or higher, and a disease duration of less than 3 months. Patients with other autoimmune diseases, uncontrolled infections, pregnancy or lactation were excluded from the study. Diagnosis relied on clinical symptoms, serum thyroxine, TRAb, thyroid ultrasound and orbital computed tomography. PBMCs were isolated from 7.5 to 10 ml of fresh peripheral blood by Ficoll-Paque density gradient centrifugation. Trizol reagent was used to extract the total RNA, and its quality was then checked on an Agilent 2100 Bioanalyzer. From cysteine to phenylalanine, the CDR3 is 15 amino acids long. The kept DNA is CDR3 alone, 45 bases in frame from the first base. The junction shows trimming of 3 bases on V and 7 bases on J, plus 18 bases between the germline ends. The germline V gene gives CDR1 as MDHEN and CDR2 as SYDVKM.

The rearranged chain carries TRBV28 and TRBJ1-2; the best D guess is TRBD1, with 6 bases matching. Sequencing was done on a sample of peripheral blood. The receptor was derived from a man aged 25-45 years with Graves' ophthalmopathy. Donor details come from another sample of the same person, matched by shared clones. In nucleotides, the sequence is TGTGCCAGCAGTTTTGACAGGAGAAGCGCTGTTGGCTACACCTTC. Translated, this is CASSFDRRSAVGYTF.